The rows below give T cell receptor beta chains drawn from one sample of a study of CD8+ T cells in alopecia areata. Generated by immunoSEQ multiplex PCR, the TCRdb table keeps only in-frame clones and is missing some. Of about 180,000 clones listed, about 51% were seen once; the top ten hold roughly a tenth. The sample consisted of CD8+ T cells sorted from blood, taken at week 52, from a patient treated with tofacitinib. Receptor source: a human donor with alopecia areata. The CDR3 runs from the conserved cysteine through the conserved F or W. The order of the fields is CDR3 DNA, CDR3 protein, J gene, V gene, D gene, clone size. D genes are given only for firm matches. A clone size is listed for some rows: how often the clone was seen (once, few, many), or a class if it is expanded.

cdr3_nt: TGTGCCTGGAGTGAGGGGGATCAACAGCCCCAGCATTTT
cdr3_aa: CAWSEGDQQPQHF
j_call: TRBJ1-5
v_call: TRBV30
d_call: .
clone_size: .

cdr3_nt: TGTGCCAGCTCGGACAACACAGATACGCAGTATTTT
cdr3_aa: CASSDNTDTQYF
j_call: TRBJ2-3
v_call: TRBV2
d_call: .
clone_size: few

cdr3_nt: TGCAGCGTCCCCGAGGGCGGGGAGCTGTTTTTT
cdr3_aa: CSVPEGGELFF
j_call: TRBJ2-2
v_call: TRBV29-1
d_call: .
clone_size: .

cdr3_nt: TGCGCCAGCAGCCGCATACCTCGGCCCCCCACAGATACGCAGTATTTT
cdr3_aa: CASSRIPRPPTDTQYF
j_call: TRBJ2-3
v_call: TRBV5-1
d_call: .
clone_size: .

cdr3_nt: TGTGCCAGCAGTTACGAGACTAGCGGACAAGAGACCCAGTACTTC
cdr3_aa: CASSYETSGQETQYF
j_call: TRBJ2-5
v_call: TRBV6-6
d_call: TRBD2
clone_size: few

cdr3_nt: TGTGCCATCAGTGAGTCAAGGGCGCGTGAAGCTTTCTTT
cdr3_aa: CAISESRAREAFF
j_call: TRBJ1-1
v_call: TRBV10-3
d_call: .
clone_size: .

cdr3_nt: TGTGCCATCAGTGAGTCGAAGCGGGGGGGCAACAATGAGCAGTTCTTC
cdr3_aa: CAISESKRGGNNEQFF
j_call: TRBJ2-1
v_call: TRBV10-3
d_call: TRBD2
clone_size: .

cdr3_nt: TGTGCCAGCAGTCCAGACAGGGTTAGCAATCAGCCCCAGCATTTT
cdr3_aa: CASSPDRVSNQPQHF
j_call: TRBJ1-5
v_call: TRBV27
d_call: TRBD1
clone_size: .

cdr3_nt: TGTGCCACCAGCAGGGGCGGTGGTCCTGAAGCTTTCTTT
cdr3_aa: CATSRGGGPEAFF
j_call: TRBJ1-1
v_call: TRBV15
d_call: .
clone_size: .

cdr3_nt: TGTGCCAGCAGCGTGACAGGGAGGGACCAAGAGACCCAGTACTTC
cdr3_aa: CASSVTGRDQETQYF
j_call: TRBJ2-5
v_call: TRBV9
d_call: .
clone_size: .

cdr3_nt: TGTGCCTGGGCTAAATTGGGGGTCTACGAGCAGTACTTC
cdr3_aa: CAWAKLGVYEQYF
j_call: TRBJ2-7
v_call: TRBV30
d_call: .
clone_size: .

cdr3_nt: TGCGCCAGCAGCCCGATCGGGGGAAACAGGGTAGGTCAGCCCCAGCATTTT
cdr3_aa: CASSPIGGNRVGQPQHF
j_call: TRBJ1-5
v_call: TRBV4-1
d_call: .
clone_size: .

cdr3_nt: TGCGCCAGCAGCCACCCCAGTGGGCAGCACTACGAGCAGTACTTC
cdr3_aa: CASSHPSGQHYEQYF
j_call: TRBJ2-7
v_call: TRBV4-1
d_call: .
clone_size: .

cdr3_nt: TGTGCCACCAGCAGGCGCCGGGACAGGTCTTACGAGCAGTACTTC
cdr3_aa: CATSRRRDRSYEQYF
j_call: TRBJ2-7
v_call: TRBV15
d_call: TRBD1
clone_size: .

cdr3_nt: TGTGCTAGTGGTTCAAGGGAGACCCAGTACTTC
cdr3_aa: CASGSRETQYF
j_call: TRBJ2-5
v_call: TRBV12-5
d_call: .
clone_size: once

cdr3_nt: TGCAGCGTGGTCAAAACAGGGGCGACCGGGGAGCTGTTTTTT
cdr3_aa: CSVVKTGATGELFF
j_call: TRBJ2-2
v_call: TRBV29-1
d_call: TRBD1
clone_size: .

cdr3_nt: TGTGCCAGCAGTGAAGGCCCCTTCACCTACGAGCAGTACTTC
cdr3_aa: CASSEGPFTYEQYF
j_call: TRBJ2-7
v_call: TRBV2
d_call: .
clone_size: .

cdr3_nt: TGTGCCAGCGCCCTCACCCAGGGTGGCTACACCTTC
cdr3_aa: CASALTQGGYTF
j_call: TRBJ1-2
v_call: TRBV6-5
d_call: .
clone_size: few

cdr3_nt: TGTGCCAGCAGCCAAGATCCCACAGGGGGCTTCAACACTGAAGCTTTCTTT
cdr3_aa: CASSQDPTGGFNTEAFF
j_call: TRBJ1-1
v_call: TRBV4-2
d_call: TRBD1
clone_size: .

cdr3_nt: TGTGCCAGCAGCCGAGTTCGGGGACAGCAGAATTCACCCCTCCACTTT
cdr3_aa: CASSRVRGQQNSPLHF
j_call: TRBJ1-6
v_call: TRBV7-9
d_call: TRBD1
clone_size: once

cdr3_nt: TGCGCCAGCAGCCAATCCGGACAGGGCGGGCAGCCCCAGCATTTT
cdr3_aa: CASSQSGQGGQPQHF
j_call: TRBJ1-5
v_call: TRBV4-1
d_call: TRBD1
clone_size: .

cdr3_nt: TGTGCCAGCAGCCACCGGGACAGGGCCTATGGCTACACCTTC
cdr3_aa: CASSHRDRAYGYTF
j_call: TRBJ1-2
v_call: TRBV7-9
d_call: TRBD1
clone_size: few

cdr3_nt: TGCAGCGTTTGGACAGGGGGATCCTACGAGCAGTACTTC
cdr3_aa: CSVWTGGSYEQYF
j_call: TRBJ2-7
v_call: TRBV29-1
d_call: TRBD1
clone_size: few

cdr3_nt: TGTGCCAGCAGCGCGCCGACTAGCGGGCCGAACACCGGGGAGCTGTTTTTT
cdr3_aa: CASSAPTSGPNTGELFF
j_call: TRBJ2-2
v_call: TRBV7-9
d_call: TRBD2
clone_size: few

cdr3_nt: TGTGCCAGCAGTTTGCGGGGCCCCACATACAATGAGCAGTTCTTC
cdr3_aa: CASSLRGPTYNEQFF
j_call: TRBJ2-1
v_call: TRBV27
d_call: .
clone_size: .

cdr3_nt: TGTGCCAGCAGCACCGGGACAGAAAACACTGAAGCTTTCTTT
cdr3_aa: CASSTGTENTEAFF
j_call: TRBJ1-1
v_call: TRBV13
d_call: TRBD1
clone_size: .

cdr3_nt: TGTGCCTGGAGCGGACTCCAAGCCTACGAGCAGTACTTC
cdr3_aa: CAWSGLQAYEQYF
j_call: TRBJ2-7
v_call: TRBV30
d_call: .
clone_size: .

cdr3_nt: TGCGCCAGCAGCTTGAGGGAGGGGGCGAGTTCGTACGAGCAGTACTTC
cdr3_aa: CASSLREGASSYEQYF
j_call: TRBJ2-7
v_call: TRBV5-1
d_call: .
clone_size: .

cdr3_nt: TGTGCCTGGAGTGTTGGCGCCGATTACAATGAGCAGTTCTTC
cdr3_aa: CAWSVGADYNEQFF
j_call: TRBJ2-1
v_call: TRBV30
d_call: .
clone_size: .

cdr3_nt: TGTGCCACCCACCCTGGGGAGCTGTTTTTT
cdr3_aa: CATHPGELFF
j_call: TRBJ2-2
v_call: TRBV7-6
d_call: .
clone_size: .

cdr3_nt: TGCGCCAGCAGCTTGGAACTAGCGGGGGGATTCAGTAGCCGGACAGATACGCAGTATTTT
cdr3_aa: CASSLELAGGFSSRTDTQYF
j_call: TRBJ2-3
v_call: TRBV5-1
d_call: TRBD2
clone_size: .

cdr3_nt: TGCGCCAGCAGCTCGTTGACCGGGGAGCTGTTTTTT
cdr3_aa: CASSSLTGELFF
j_call: TRBJ2-2
v_call: TRBV5-1
d_call: .
clone_size: few

cdr3_nt: TGTGCCAGCAGCCCTGAGACGGAGACCCAGTACTTC
cdr3_aa: CASSPETETQYF
j_call: TRBJ2-5
v_call: TRBV7-9
d_call: .
clone_size: .

cdr3_nt: TGTGCCAGTAGTGCGGATGGGCAGATCTATGGCTACACCTTC
cdr3_aa: CASSADGQIYGYTF
j_call: TRBJ1-2
v_call: TRBV19
d_call: .
clone_size: few

cdr3_nt: TGTGCCATCAGTGAGTTGGGAGGGACTAGCCACGAGCAGTACTTC
cdr3_aa: CAISELGGTSHEQYF
j_call: TRBJ2-7
v_call: TRBV10-3
d_call: TRBD2
clone_size: .

cdr3_nt: TGTGCCACCAGCAGTTCCTTATCGGGCTACGAGCAGTACTTC
cdr3_aa: CATSSSLSGYEQYF
j_call: TRBJ2-7
v_call: TRBV15
d_call: .
clone_size: .

cdr3_nt: TGTGCCAGCAGCCCTCGAGGGGGGACGAACACCGGGGAGCTGTTTTTT
cdr3_aa: CASSPRGGTNTGELFF
j_call: TRBJ2-2
v_call: TRBV11-2
d_call: .
clone_size: .

cdr3_nt: TGTGCCAGCAGTTTCCTTAGCGGGGGGGAAGGGGAGACCCAGTACTTC
cdr3_aa: CASSFLSGGEGETQYF
j_call: TRBJ2-5
v_call: TRBV6-5
d_call: TRBD2
clone_size: .

cdr3_nt: TGTGCCAGCACAGGCGACCAAGAGACCCAGTACTTC
cdr3_aa: CASTGDQETQYF
j_call: TRBJ2-5
v_call: TRBV5-4
d_call: .
clone_size: .

cdr3_nt: TGCAGCGTTGTATCCGGGGCAACTGGAAACACCATATATTTT
cdr3_aa: CSVVSGATGNTIYF
j_call: TRBJ1-3
v_call: TRBV29-1
d_call: .
clone_size: .